This note documents a single T cell receptor (beta chain) sequence. TCRdb keeps only in-frame clones here, not all; method: immunoSEQ multiplex PCR. Of some 240,000 clones in the sample, 84% were seen once. Study members were between roughly 18 and 100 years old and lived in about two dozen US regions. Membership in each cohort depended on participant-reported clinical history. Trimming removed 5 bases from V and 7 bases from J; junction bases left unmatched: 9. Germline V gene data show CDR1 as MDHEN and CDR2 as SYDVKM. The CDR3 is 16 residues long. The sample comes from a study of blood T cell repertoires in COVID-19. Study-level background: Sites across the United States, Italy and Spain contributed samples from acute and convalescent COVID-19. PBMCs, B-cell-depleted T cells, or T cells provided the cDNA or gDNA that made up the material.

The rearrangement joins TRBV28 to TRBJ1-4; 11 positions match TRBD1. The source is a man aged 25-45 years with acute COVID-19. The source material was PBMCs or T cells enriched from blood (not recorded which). The CDR3 sequence: CASSPLGQGASEKLFF. The DNA of the CDR3 is TGTGCCAGCAGTCCACTTGGACAGGGGGCTTCTGAAAAACTGTTTTTT.